The 32 T cell receptor beta chains below were found in one sample sequenced in a study of blood T cells in healthy people across ages. Primers used in a second PCR of roughly 6 to 11 cycles were a sample-barcoded 5' primer and a J-beta primer mix. TCRdb re-derived calls from the 5' RACE reads in MiXCR, one entry per CDR3 protein. This sample has fewer than 800,000 distinct CDR3 sequences; about 30% occur once, and the top ten carry 15%. The source material was blood. Receptors originate from an elderly woman in good health.

This clonotype was recorded many times. The chain links TRBV29-1 to TRBJ2-7; D is possibly TRBD1 (5 bases). Germline CDR1 SQVTM, CDR2 ANQGSEA. The CDR3 spans 12 residues. Trimming stripped 6 bases from V and 6 bases from J, with 15 bases between. The CDR3 is CSVSAGPGEQYF. The CDR3 DNA follows: TGCAGCGTCTCGGCAGGGCCCGGCGAGCAGTACTTC.

The sample holds many counts of this clonotype. The chain combines TRBV7-2 with TRBJ2-7, with TRBD1 matching 8 bases. This CDR3 region has 14 residues. Trimming took 5 bases from V and 1 from J; bases not matched to a gene: 4. Germline V gene sequence: CDR1 SGHTA, CDR2 FQGNSA. This CDR3 reads CASSKRTGSYEQYF. The CDR3 region has the DNA TGTGCCAGCAGCAAGCGGACAGGGTCCTACGAGCAGTACTTC.

The chain employs TRBV5-1 and TRBJ2-3, with 10 bases matching TRBD2. V gave up 0 bases and J gave up 1 base; unmatched junction bases: 8. Germline V gives CDR1 SGHRS, CDR2 YFSETQ. This CDR3 comprises 18 residues. This CDR3 reads CASSLGLAGDWGTDTQYF. The CDR3 coding sequence is TGCGCCAGCAGCTTGGGTCTAGCGGGGGATTGGGGCACAGATACGCAGTATTTT.

At least ten counts were recorded for this clonotype. This rearrangement joins TRBV20-1 to TRBJ2-3, with D tentatively TRBD1 (6 bases). The germline V gene encodes CDR1 DFQATT and CDR2 SNEGSKA (reference sequence). Trimming took off 1 base at V and 3 bases at J, with 20 bases between the two ends. The CDR3 extends over 17 amino acids. The CDR3 region has the DNA TGCAGTGCTAGAGGCCGCCGTGGGGGCCCCGGGACAGATACGCAGTATTTT. It translates to CSARGRRGGPGTDTQYF.

The CDR3 nucleotides read TGTGCCAGCAGCTTACCCGGGGTCAAGCATGAGCAGTTCTTC. Amino acid sequence: CASSLPGVKHEQFF. J is TRBJ2-1 and V is TRBV7-9; weak D call: TRBD2 (5 bases). Germline CDR1 SEHNR, CDR2 FQNEAQ (reference sequence). V lost 2 bases, J lost 8 bases, and 13 bases lay in between. The CDR3 runs to 14 residues.

This clonotype occurred a few times. Just one base apart from a much larger clone, this may be a read error. The chain couples TRBV6-2 or TRBV6-3 to TRBJ2-7; possibly TRBD2 for D (6 bases). Germline V lookup: CDR1 MNHEY, CDR2 SVGEGT. The length of the CDR3 is 15 residues. Here the CDR3 DNA reads TGTGCCGGCAGTTACTCGCGGGGCAGCTCCTACGAGCAGTACTTC. Translation: CAGSYSRGSSYEQYF.

Ten or more counts support this clonotype. V and J are TRBV20-1 and TRBJ1-2; D is unclear. Germline assignment: CDR1 DFQATT and CDR2 SNEGSKA (reference sequence). The ends were cut back, 6 bases at V and 3 bases at J, with 8 bases in the middle. CDR3 length: 11 amino acids. The CDR3 is CSATTDYGYTF. CDR3 coding DNA: TGCAGTGCCACGACGGACTATGGCTACACCTTC.

This clonotype was observed at least ten times. The junction differs from germline at one of its ends, possibly a read error. The CDR3 DNA sequence: TGTGCTAGCAGCTTAGGTCGAGTAACCAACAATGAGCAGTTCTTC. Translating it yields CASSLGRVTNNEQFF. The J gene is TRBJ2-1, the V gene TRBV7-7, with unresolved D. Per germline, CDR1 SSHAT and CDR2 FNYEAQ (reference sequence). CDR3 length equals 15 residues. The full variable domain, with the rest looked up from reference TRBV7-7 and TRBJ2-1, is GAGVSQSPRYKVTKRGQDVTLRCDPISSHATLYWYQQALGQGPEFLTYFNYEAQPDKSGLPSDRFSAERPEGSISTLTIQRTEQRDSAMYRCASSLGRVTNNEQFFGPGTRLTVL.

The rearrangement links TRBV7-9 to TRBJ1-4, with TRBD1 as a possible D gene (5 bases). V lost 4 bases, J lost 3 bases, and 9 bases lay in between. The CDR3 is 14 amino acids. Per germline, CDR1 SEHNR and CDR2 FQNEAQ (reference sequence). CDR3 coding DNA: TGTGCCAGCAGCTCCAGGGAGTCTAATGAAAAACTGTTTTTT. Protein sequence: CASSSRESNEKLFF.

There are many counts of this clonotype. V gene TRBV5-1 combines with J gene TRBJ1-2; 7 bases map to TRBD1. Germline V gene sequence: CDR1 SGHRS, CDR2 YFSETQ. The CDR3 totals 14 residues. V shed 6 bases, J shed 0 bases, and the junction held 5 bases outside the gene matches. The CDR3 region is CASTWDRPNYGYTF. The CDR3, as DNA: TGCGCCAGCACATGGGACAGACCTAACTATGGCTACACCTTC.

This clonotype was detected many times. V is TRBV11-2 and J is TRBJ2-5, with 11 bases matching TRBD2. The germline CDR1 and CDR2 sequences are SGHAT and FQNNGV. The CDR3 length is 16 residues. V lost 1 base to trimming and J lost 4 bases; unmatched junction nucleotides: 5. The chain's CDR3 is CASSLGETSGVETQYF. CDR3 sequence (DNA): TGTGCCAGCAGCTTAGGCGAGACTAGCGGGGTAGAGACCCAGTACTTC.

Many counts were recorded for this clonotype. The genes are TRBV9 and TRBJ2-7, with TRBD1 as a possible D gene (6 bases). Per germline, CDR1 SGDLS and CDR2 YYNGEE. CDR3 length: 13 residues. Trimming removed 0 bases from V and 5 bases from J, with 9 bases in between. The CDR3 coding sequence is TGTGCCAGCAGCGTAGGTGGACAGCACGAGCAGTACTTC. Encoded protein: CASSVGGQHEQYF.

This clonotype was detected many times. The chain recombines TRBV9 with TRBJ2-1, with a possible D match to TRBD1 (5 bases). Trimming shortened V by 0 bases and J by 9 bases, and 13 bases separated the two germline ends. This CDR3 comprises 14 residues. Germline V gene sequence: CDR1 SGDLS, CDR2 YYNGEE. The CDR3 DNA reads TGTGCCAGCAGCGTAGGTTCGACAGCAGGTGAGCAGTTCTTC. Residues: CASSVGSTAGEQFF.

This clonotype was observed at least ten times. The V call is TRBV4-3, the J call TRBJ2-1, with 12 nucleotides matching TRBD2. Trimming cost V 1 base and J 2 bases; bases outside gene matches: 0. CDR3 length: 16 amino acids. Germline V gene data show CDR1 as LGHNA and CDR2 as YSLEER. The CDR3 DNA sequence: TGCGCCAGCAGCCAAGGGACTAGCGGGACCTACAATGAGCAGTTCTTC. Amino acids: CASSQGTSGTYNEQFF.

This clonotype was counted many times. The V call is TRBV15, the J call TRBJ1-6; a possible D gene is TRBD1 (6 bases). This CDR3 comprises 18 residues. Germline V gives CDR1 LNHNV, CDR2 YYDKDF (reference sequence). Trimming took 0 bases from V and 9 from J, leaving 21 bases between them. CDR3 coding DNA: TGTGCCACCAGCAGAGATGCAGGTTGGGAACAGGGTTCTTCACCCCTCCACTTT. Its protein product is CATSRDAGWEQGSSPLHF.

This rearrangement joins TRBV10-3 to TRBJ1-2, with 7 bases lining up with TRBD1. Germline V CDR1 and CDR2: ENHRY, SYGVKD. The CDR3 totals 15 residues. The trim removed 9 bases at V and 6 bases at J, leaving 16 bases unmatched. CDR3: CAMRDSPQTLHGYTF. The CDR3 bases are TGTGCCATGCGGGACAGCCCACAGACGCTTCATGGCTACACCTTC.

This clonotype came up many times. The rearrangement links TRBV9 to TRBJ2-5, with 8 bases that match TRBD1. CDR3 size: 16 residues. Germline V lookup: CDR1 SGDLS, CDR2 YYNGEE. Trimming removed 4 bases from V and 4 bases from J; junction bases left unmatched: 12. CDR3 bases: TGTGCCAGCAGCTTTGGGGGGCGACAGGGGCGAGAGACCCAGTACTTC. It encodes CASSFGGRQGRETQYF.

This clonotype was found many times. The chain links TRBV5-1 to TRBJ2-3, with 7 nucleotides matching TRBD2. V was pared by 4 bases and J by 7 bases, with 18 bases of the junction left unmatched. The germline gives CDR1 SGHRS, CDR2 YFSETQ. The length of the CDR3 is 17 residues. CDR3 DNA sequence: TGCGCCAGCAGCACCGAACTAACGCAGGGAGGGTTAAATACGCAGTATTTT. Its translation: CASSTELTQGGLNTQYF.

This clonotype was found a few times. The chain joins TRBV7-9 to TRBJ1-1, with 7 bases matching TRBD1. Per the germline V gene, CDR1 is SEHNR and CDR2 is FQNEAQ (reference sequence). The CDR3 covers 13 residues. V lost 5 bases, J lost 6 bases, and 6 bases stayed unmatched. The CDR3 protein is CASSGDREPEAFF. The CDR3 coding sequence is TGTGCCAGCAGCGGCGACAGGGAGCCTGAAGCTTTCTTT.

V and J are TRBV7-8 and TRBJ2-7; D may be TRBD2 (6 bases). The CDR3 is made up of 16 amino acids. CDR1 and CDR2 from the germline V gene are SGHVS and FQNEAQ. V lost 5 bases to trimming and J lost 3 bases, with 20 bases between them. CDR3: CASSPQGLARGYEQYF. CDR3 DNA: TGTGCCAGCAGCCCTCAGGGACTCGCGAGGGGCTACGAGCAGTACTTC.

This clonotype was detected many times. The chain is built from TRBV4-1 and TRBJ1-2; no definite D call. The CDR3 has 15 residues. Per germline, CDR1 MGHRA and CDR2 YSYEKL. V lost 0 bases, J lost 0 bases, and 8 bases lay in between. CDR3 DNA: TGCGCCAGCAGCCAAGACCCAGACGCTAACTATGGCTACACCTTC. Its protein product is CASSQDPDANYGYTF.

The chain has TRBV3-1 and TRBJ2-7; TRBD1 might be the D (6 bases). V lost 2 bases and J 2 bases, leaving 19 bases between the germline ends. This CDR3 comprises 17 residues. CDR1 LGHDT and CDR2 YNNKEL come from the germline V gene (reference sequence). CDR3 sequence (DNA): TGTGCCAGCAGCCAATCCCCTACAGGGAGAGGCGCCTACGAGCAGTACTTC. Its protein product is CASSQSPTGRGAYEQYF.

This clonotype occurred many times. The chain carries TRBV27 and TRBJ2-1; D remains ambiguous. Germline values: CDR1 MNHEY, CDR2 SMNVEV (reference sequence). CDR3 size: 15 residues. Trimming left V 0 bases short and J 0 bases short, with 6 bases between. The chain's CDR3 is CASSLSKGSYNEQFF. DNA of the CDR3: TGTGCCAGCAGTTTATCGAAGGGCTCCTACAATGAGCAGTTCTTC.

The rearrangement joins TRBV9 to TRBJ2-2; 11 bases line up with TRBD2. The CDR3 spans 19 residues. V dropped 4 bases and J dropped 6; count of bases not matched to a gene: 17. Germline CDR1 SGDLS, CDR2 YYNGEE. The CDR3 loop reads CASSTPGLAAALGSGELFF. DNA of the CDR3: TGTGCCAGCAGCACTCCGGGACTAGCGGCAGCTTTGGGATCCGGGGAGCTGTTTTTT.

This clonotype was observed once. This could be a read error, since a much larger clone is one nucleotide away. This chain joins TRBV30 and TRBJ2-1; no firm D call. Germline V CDR1 and CDR2: GTSNPN, SVGIG (reference sequence). The CDR3 runs to 12 residues. CDR3 amino acids: CARSRYINEQFF. The CDR3 nucleotides are TGTGCCAGGAGTCGCTATATCAATGAGCAGTTCTTC. Combining the CDR3 with reference TRBV30 and TRBJ2-1 gives the whole variable domain SQTIHQWPATLVQPVGSPLSLECTVEGTSNPNLYWYRQAAGRGLQLLFYSVGIGQISSEVPQNLSASRPQDRQFILSSKKLLLSDSGFYLCARSRYINEQFFGPGTRLTVL.

This clonotype was seen only once. Possible read error: a much larger clone is one base away. The chain combines TRBV7-9 with TRBJ2-3; 8 nucleotides align to TRBD2. J gave up 4 bases and V 8 bases, and 14 bases lay outside the gene matches. The CDR3 length is 16 residues. The germline V gene encodes CDR1 SEHNR and CDR2 FQNEAQ (reference sequence). The CDR3 bases are TGTGCCAGCGGCTATCGGGGTCGGGGGGGCGCAGATACGCAGTATTTT. Protein product: CASGYRGRGGADTQYF.

In nucleotides, the CDR3 is TGTGCCAGCAGCGGGAGGACAGATTTGGACATTCAGTACTTC. It specifies CASSGRTDLDIQYF. The chain carries TRBV9 and TRBJ2-4, with a possible D match to TRBD1 (6 bases). Germline V gene data show CDR1 as SGDLS and CDR2 as YYNGEE. The CDR3 contains 14 residues. V was shortened by 3 bases and J by 8 bases, with 15 bases between the two germline ends.

A word on this clonotype: A much larger clone sits a single nucleotide away, making a read error possible. The chain combines TRBV15 with TRBJ2-1, with unresolved D. This CDR3 has 15 amino acids. Germline V gene sequence: CDR1 LNHNV, CDR2 YYDKDF (reference sequence). The V gene lost 0 bases and the J gene lost 4 bases, with 10 bases spanning the gap. CDR3 nucleotide sequence: TGTGCCACCAGCAGAGACAAGAGCCCTTACAATGAGCAGTTCTTC. Amino acids: CATSRDKSPYNEQFF.

V gene TRBV6-5 combines with J gene TRBJ1-6; D unresolved. Germline V CDR1 and CDR2: MNHEY, SVGAGI. CDR3 length: 14 amino acids. V was pared by 4 bases and J by 8 bases, with 12 bases between. In DNA form, the CDR3 reads TGTGCCAGCAGTTCTCCCGACCGCTATTCACCCCTCCACTTT. This translates into CASSSPDRYSPLHF.

Worth noting for this clonotype: A much bigger clone sits one base away, suggesting this may be a read error. The CDR3 coding sequence is TGTGCCAGCCTAGGGCCGATCGGGGCTCCGGACTACGAGCAGTACTTC. Amino acid sequence: CASLGPIGAPDYEQYF. The rearrangement links TRBV28 to TRBJ2-7, with D perhaps matching TRBD1 or TRBD2 (5 bases each). CDR1 and CDR2 (germline): MDHEN, SYDVKM. The CDR3 extends over 16 amino acids. V was cut by 8 bases and J by 3 bases, with 23 bases left in between.

This clonotype has a count of ten or more. The chain links TRBV12-3 or TRBV12-4 to TRBJ1-5; D uncertain. The CDR3 runs 14 residues. The V gene lost 8 bases and the J gene lost 2 bases, with 13 bases spanning the gap. CDR3 sequence reads: CASSLWGRNQPQHF. Written as DNA, the CDR3 is TGTGCCAGCTCCTTATGGGGTCGCAATCAGCCCCAGCATTTT.

The chain carries TRBV5-1 and TRBJ1-1, with 9 bases that match TRBD1. The V and J ends lost 6 bases and 5 bases, in that order; junction bases with no gene match: 8. This CDR3 contains 14 residues. The germline CDR1 and CDR2 sequences are SGHRS and YFSETQ. CDR3 residues: CASKTGTGSTEAFF. In DNA form, the CDR3 reads TGCGCCAGCAAAACCGGGACAGGGTCAACTGAAGCTTTCTTT.